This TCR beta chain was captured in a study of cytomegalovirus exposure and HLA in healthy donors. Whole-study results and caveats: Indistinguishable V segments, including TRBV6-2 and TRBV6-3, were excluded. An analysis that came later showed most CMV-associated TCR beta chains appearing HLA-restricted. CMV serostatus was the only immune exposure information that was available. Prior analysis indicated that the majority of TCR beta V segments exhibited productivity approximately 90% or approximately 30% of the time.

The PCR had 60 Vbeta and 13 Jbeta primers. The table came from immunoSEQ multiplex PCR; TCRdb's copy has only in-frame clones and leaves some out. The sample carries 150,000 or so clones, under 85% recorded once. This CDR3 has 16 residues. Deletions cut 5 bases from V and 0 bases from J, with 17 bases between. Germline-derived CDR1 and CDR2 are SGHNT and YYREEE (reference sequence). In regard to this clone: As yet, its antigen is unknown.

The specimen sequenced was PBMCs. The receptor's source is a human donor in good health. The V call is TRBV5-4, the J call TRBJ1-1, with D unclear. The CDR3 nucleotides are TGTGCCAGCAGTCCGGACTTACCGGCCCTGAACACTGAAGCTTTCTTT. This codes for CASSPDLPALNTEAFF.